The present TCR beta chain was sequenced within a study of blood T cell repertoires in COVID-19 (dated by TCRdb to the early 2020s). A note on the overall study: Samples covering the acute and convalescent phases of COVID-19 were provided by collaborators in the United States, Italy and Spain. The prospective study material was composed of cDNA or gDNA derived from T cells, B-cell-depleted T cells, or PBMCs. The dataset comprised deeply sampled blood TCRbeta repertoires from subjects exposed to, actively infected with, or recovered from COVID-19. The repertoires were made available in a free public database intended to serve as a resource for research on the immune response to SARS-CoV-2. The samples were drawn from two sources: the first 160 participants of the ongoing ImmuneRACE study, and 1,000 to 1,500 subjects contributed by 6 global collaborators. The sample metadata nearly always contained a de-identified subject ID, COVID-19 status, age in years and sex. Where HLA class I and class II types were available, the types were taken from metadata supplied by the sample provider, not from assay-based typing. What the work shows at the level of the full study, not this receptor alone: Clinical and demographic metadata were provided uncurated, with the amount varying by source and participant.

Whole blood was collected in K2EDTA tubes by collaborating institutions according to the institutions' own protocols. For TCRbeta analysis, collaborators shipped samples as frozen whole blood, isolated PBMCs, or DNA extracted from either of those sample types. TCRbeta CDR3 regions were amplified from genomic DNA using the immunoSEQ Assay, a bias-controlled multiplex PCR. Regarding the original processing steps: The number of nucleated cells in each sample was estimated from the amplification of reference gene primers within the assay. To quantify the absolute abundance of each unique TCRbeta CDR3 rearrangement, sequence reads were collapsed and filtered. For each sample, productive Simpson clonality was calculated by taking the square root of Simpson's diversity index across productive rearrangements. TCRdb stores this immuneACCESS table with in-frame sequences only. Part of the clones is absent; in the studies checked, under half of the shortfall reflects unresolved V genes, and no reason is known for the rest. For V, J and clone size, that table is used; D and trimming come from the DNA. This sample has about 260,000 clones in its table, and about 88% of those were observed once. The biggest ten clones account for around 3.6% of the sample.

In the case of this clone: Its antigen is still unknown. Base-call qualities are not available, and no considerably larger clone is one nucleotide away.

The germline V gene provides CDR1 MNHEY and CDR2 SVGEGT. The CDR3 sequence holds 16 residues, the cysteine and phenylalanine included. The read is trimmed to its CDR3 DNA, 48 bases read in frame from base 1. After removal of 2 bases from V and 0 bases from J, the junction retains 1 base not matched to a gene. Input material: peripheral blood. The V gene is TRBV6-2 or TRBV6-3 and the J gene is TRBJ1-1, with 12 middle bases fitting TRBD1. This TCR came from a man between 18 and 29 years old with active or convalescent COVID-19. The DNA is TGTGCCAGCAGTTACGGGACAGGGGGCTTGAACACTGAAGCTTTCTTT. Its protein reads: CASSYGTGGLNTEAFF.